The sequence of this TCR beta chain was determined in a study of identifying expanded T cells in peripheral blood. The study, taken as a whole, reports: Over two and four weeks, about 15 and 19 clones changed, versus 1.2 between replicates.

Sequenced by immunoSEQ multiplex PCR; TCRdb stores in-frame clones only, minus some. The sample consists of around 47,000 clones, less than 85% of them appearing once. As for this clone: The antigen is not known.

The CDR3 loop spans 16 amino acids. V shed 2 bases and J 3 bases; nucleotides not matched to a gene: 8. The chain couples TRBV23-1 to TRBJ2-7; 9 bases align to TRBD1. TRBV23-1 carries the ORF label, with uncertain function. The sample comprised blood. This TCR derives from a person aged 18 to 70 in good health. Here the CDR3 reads CASSQGDRVRDYEQYV. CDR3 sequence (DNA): TGCGCCAGCAGTCAAGGGGACAGGGTCAGGGACTACGAGCAGTACGTC.